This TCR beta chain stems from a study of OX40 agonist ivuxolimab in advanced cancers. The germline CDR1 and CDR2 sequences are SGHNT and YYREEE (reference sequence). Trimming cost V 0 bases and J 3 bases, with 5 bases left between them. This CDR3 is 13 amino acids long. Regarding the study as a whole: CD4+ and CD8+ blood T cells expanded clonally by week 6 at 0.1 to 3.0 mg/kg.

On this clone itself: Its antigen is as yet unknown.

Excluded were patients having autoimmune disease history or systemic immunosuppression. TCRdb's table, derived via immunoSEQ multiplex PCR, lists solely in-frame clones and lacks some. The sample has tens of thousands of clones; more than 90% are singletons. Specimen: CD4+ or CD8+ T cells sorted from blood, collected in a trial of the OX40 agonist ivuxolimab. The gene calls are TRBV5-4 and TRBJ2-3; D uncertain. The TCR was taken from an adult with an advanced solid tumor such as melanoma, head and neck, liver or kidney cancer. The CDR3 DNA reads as TGTGCCAGCAGCTTGGACCAAACAGATACGCAGTATTTT. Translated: CASSLDQTDTQYF.